Detailed here is one T cell receptor beta chain. Its antigen is currently unknown. The sample comes from a study of T-cell reconstitution after alpha-beta-depleted transplantation in children. Overall study findings and caveats: T-cell numbers and diversity one year post-transplant derived largely from freshly generated T cells. From surviving recipient T cells and thymic progenitors came the high day-60 TCRbeta diversity observed in some patients. Reports say that about two months after transplant, the alpha-beta T cells came out of several hundred graft clones that had expanded.

A TCRbeta library incorporating unique molecular identifiers was prepared. TCRdb fed the PCR reads into MiXCR, producing one record per CDR3 protein. Altogether about 210,000 distinct CDR3 sequences are present, approximately 15% being singletons, with the ten largest covering just under 45%. This CDR3 spans 18 amino acids. Germline lookup yields CDR1 LNHDA and CDR2 SQIVND (reference sequence). V was pared by 5 bases and J by 5 bases, with 15 bases of the junction left unmatched. This specimen consisted of PBMCs, mostly from graft donor cells, obtained 360 days after TCRalphabeta/CD19-depleted stem cell transplant. The V call is TRBV19, the J call TRBJ2-7; 13 nucleotides align to TRBD2. The receptor comes from a male patient aged 2 to 10 who had a stem cell transplant for acute lymphoblastic leukemia, so the T cells may come from the graft donor. The CDR3 DNA reads as TGTGCCAGTAGTGAGGTCTCAGGACTAGCGGGAGCGATCCACGAGCAGTACTTC. It codes for CASSEVSGLAGAIHEQYF.